The rows below give T cell receptor beta chains drawn from one sample of a study of T-cell reconstitution after alpha-beta-depleted transplantation in children. TCRdb called the PCR reads again in MiXCR, with one record for every CDR3 protein. The data hold 250,000 to 300,000 distinct CDR3 sequences, with about 9.4% observed a single time. This material consisted of PBMCs, taken before TCRalphabeta/CD19-depleted stem cell transplant. The receptor set was obtained from a boy under three years old with acute myeloid leukemia, due to receive a stem cell transplant. Each CDR3 is given with its conserved first and last residue. The order of the fields is J gene, D gene, clone size, V gene, CDR3 protein, CDR3 DNA. D genes are given only for firm matches. Rows may omit the clone size; those that give it use once, few, many or a size class.

J gene: TRBJ2-7
D gene: -
clone size: many
V gene: TRBV6-1
CDR3 protein: CASREQDSSYEQYF
CDR3 DNA: TGTGCCAGCAGGGAACAAGACAGTTCCTACGAGCAGTACTTC

J gene: TRBJ2-5
D gene: TRBD2
clone size: many
V gene: TRBV6-2/TRBV6-3
CDR3 protein: CASSYRGDETQYF
CDR3 DNA: TGTGCCAGCAGTTACCGGGGGGATGAGACCCAGTACTTC

J gene: TRBJ2-7
D gene: -
clone size: many
V gene: TRBV12-3/TRBV12-4
CDR3 protein: CASSNRAQRQYF
CDR3 DNA: TGTGCCAGCAGTAATCGGGCCCAGCGGCAATACTTC

J gene: TRBJ1-2
D gene: -
clone size: many
V gene: TRBV12-3/TRBV12-4
CDR3 protein: CASSRGPRGYGYTF
CDR3 DNA: TGTGCCAGCAGTAGGGGACCCCGAGGGTATGGCTACACCTTC

J gene: TRBJ2-5
D gene: -
clone size: many
V gene: TRBV12-3/TRBV12-4
CDR3 protein: CASSFVTSQETQYF
CDR3 DNA: TGTGCCAGCAGTTTTGTGACTAGCCAAGAGACCCAGTACTTC

J gene: TRBJ2-5
D gene: -
clone size: few
V gene: TRBV27
CDR3 protein: CASSLSTGRIFETQYF
CDR3 DNA: TGTGCCAGCAGTTTATCGACAGGGAGGATCTTCGAGACCCAGTACTTC

J gene: TRBJ2-1
D gene: TRBD2
clone size: many
V gene: TRBV15
CDR3 protein: CATSGRADNEQFF
CDR3 DNA: TGTGCCACTAGCGGGAGGGCCGACAATGAGCAGTTCTTC

J gene: TRBJ1-5
D gene: -
clone size: few
V gene: TRBV12-3/TRBV12-4
CDR3 protein: CASSLGSGNQPQHF
CDR3 DNA: TGTGCCAGCAGTTTGGGGTCCGGCAATCAGCCCCAGCATTTT

J gene: TRBJ2-5
D gene: -
clone size: -
V gene: TRBV6-5
CDR3 protein: CASSYGAARQETQYF
CDR3 DNA: TGTGCCAGCAGTTACGGCGCCGCTCGTCAAGAGACCCAGTACTTC

J gene: TRBJ2-5
D gene: TRBD1
clone size: many
V gene: TRBV12-3/TRBV12-4
CDR3 protein: CASSLLQGSEETQYF
CDR3 DNA: TGTGCCAGCAGTTTACTACAGGGGAGCGAAGAGACCCAGTACTTC

J gene: TRBJ2-3
D gene: TRBD2
clone size: few
V gene: TRBV7-2
CDR3 protein: CASSLSLRTSGRTDTQYF
CDR3 DNA: TGTGCCAGCAGCTTATCCCTCAGGACTAGCGGGAGGACAGATACGCAGTATTTT

J gene: TRBJ1-1
D gene: -
clone size: few
V gene: TRBV20-1
CDR3 protein: CSAAGDPNTEAFF
CDR3 DNA: TGCAGTGCCGCGGGGGATCCGAACACTGAAGCTTTCTTT

J gene: TRBJ2-3
D gene: TRBD2
clone size: many
V gene: TRBV9
CDR3 protein: CASSVEGLADTDTQYF
CDR3 DNA: TGTGCCAGCAGCGTCGAAGGACTAGCGGACACAGATACGCAGTATTTT

J gene: TRBJ2-2
D gene: -
clone size: many
V gene: TRBV20-1
CDR3 protein: CSARPVGAYTGELFF
CDR3 DNA: TGCAGTGCTAGACCGGTGGGGGCCTACACCGGGGAGCTGTTTTTT

J gene: TRBJ2-1
D gene: TRBD1
clone size: many
V gene: TRBV28
CDR3 protein: CASSLGHRGEQFF
CDR3 DNA: TGTGCCAGCAGTTTAGGGCACAGGGGTGAGCAGTTCTTC

J gene: TRBJ2-5
D gene: -
clone size: many
V gene: TRBV20-1
CDR3 protein: CSATRRETQYF
CDR3 DNA: TGCAGTGCTACTAGAAGAGAGACCCAGTACTTC

J gene: TRBJ1-6
D gene: -
clone size: many
V gene: TRBV7-3
CDR3 protein: CASSLTSRGNNSPLHF
CDR3 DNA: TGTGCCAGCAGCTTAACGAGCAGGGGAAATAATTCACCCCTCCACTTT

J gene: TRBJ1-4
D gene: -
clone size: few
V gene: TRBV5-1
CDR3 protein: CASSLDTAGNEKLFF
CDR3 DNA: TGCGCCAGCAGCTTGGATACGGCGGGAAATGAAAAACTGTTTTTT

J gene: TRBJ2-5
D gene: -
clone size: many
V gene: TRBV5-1
CDR3 protein: CASSPPAHRGRETQYF
CDR3 DNA: TGCGCCAGCAGCCCACCGGCGCACCGGGGCAGGGAGACCCAGTACTTC

J gene: TRBJ1-1
D gene: -
clone size: many
V gene: TRBV11-2
CDR3 protein: CASSLGRGTPVKIAFF
CDR3 DNA: TGTGCCAGCAGCTTAGGGCGGGGGACTCCTGTGAAGATTGCTTTCTTT

J gene: TRBJ2-2
D gene: -
clone size: few
V gene: TRBV9
CDR3 protein: CASSRRGGELFF
CDR3 DNA: TGTGCCAGCAGCCGCCGTGGGGGGGAGCTGTTTTTT

J gene: TRBJ2-1
D gene: -
clone size: -
V gene: TRBV12-3/TRBV12-4
CDR3 protein: CASIKAGRHNEQFF
CDR3 DNA: TGTGCCAGCATTAAAGCGGGTCGACACAATGAGCAGTTCTTC

J gene: TRBJ2-7
D gene: TRBD2
clone size: many
V gene: TRBV4-2
CDR3 protein: CASSHGTSGYEQYF
CDR3 DNA: TGTGCCAGCAGCCACGGGACTAGCGGATACGAGCAGTACTTC

J gene: TRBJ2-7
D gene: TRBD2
clone size: few
V gene: TRBV20-1
CDR3 protein: CSANLQASGGHLSYEQYF
CDR3 DNA: TGCAGTGCCAACCTCCAAGCTAGCGGGGGTCATCTCTCCTACGAGCAGTACTTC

J gene: TRBJ2-7
D gene: TRBD1
clone size: many
V gene: TRBV6-5
CDR3 protein: CASSLGGQGSGSYEQYF
CDR3 DNA: TGTGCCAGCAGTTTGGGGGGACAGGGTAGCGGCTCCTACGAGCAGTACTTC

J gene: TRBJ1-5
D gene: -
clone size: -
V gene: TRBV30
CDR3 protein: CAWSVGWAGLGQPQHF
CDR3 DNA: TGTGCCTGGAGTGTAGGGTGGGCAGGGCTTGGTCAGCCCCAGCATTTT

J gene: TRBJ2-1
D gene: -
clone size: -
V gene: TRBV5-1
CDR3 protein: CASSLLPHNEQFF
CDR3 DNA: TGCGCCAGCAGCTTGTTGCCGCACAATGAGCAGTTCTTC

J gene: TRBJ1-4
D gene: TRBD1
clone size: many
V gene: TRBV5-6
CDR3 protein: CASSPQGNRLEKLFF
CDR3 DNA: TGTGCCAGCAGCCCACAGGGGAACCGTTTGGAAAAACTGTTTTTT

J gene: TRBJ2-3
D gene: -
clone size: many
V gene: TRBV7-2
CDR3 protein: CASSLDYTDTQYF
CDR3 DNA: TGTGCCAGCAGCTTAGACTACACAGATACGCAGTATTTT

J gene: TRBJ1-1
D gene: TRBD1
clone size: many
V gene: TRBV7-2
CDR3 protein: CASSGLTGNPENTEAFF
CDR3 DNA: TGTGCCAGCAGCGGTCTGACAGGGAACCCTGAAAACACTGAAGCTTTCTTT

J gene: TRBJ2-7
D gene: -
clone size: many
V gene: TRBV20-1
CDR3 protein: CSAIDGDYYEQYF
CDR3 DNA: TGCAGTGCTATCGACGGGGATTACTACGAGCAGTACTTC

J gene: TRBJ1-5
D gene: -
clone size: many
V gene: TRBV7-8
CDR3 protein: CASSLTSGNQPQHF
CDR3 DNA: TGTGCCAGCAGCTTAACGTCGGGCAATCAGCCCCAGCATTTT

J gene: TRBJ2-4
D gene: -
clone size: many
V gene: TRBV4-3
CDR3 protein: CASSQDPAAKNIQYF
CDR3 DNA: TGCGCCAGCAGCCAAGACCCGGCGGCCAAAAACATTCAGTACTTC

J gene: TRBJ1-3
D gene: -
clone size: many
V gene: TRBV2
CDR3 protein: CASSAYLSSGNTIYF
CDR3 DNA: TGTGCCAGCAGTGCTTACCTTTCCTCTGGAAACACCATATATTTT

J gene: TRBJ2-7
D gene: -
clone size: many
V gene: TRBV7-9
CDR3 protein: CASSLKQGLSSYEQYF
CDR3 DNA: TGTGCCAGCAGCTTAAAGCAGGGGTTAAGCTCCTACGAGCAGTACTTC

J gene: TRBJ2-7
D gene: TRBD2
clone size: many
V gene: TRBV28
CDR3 protein: CASRNRSGGRNYEQYF
CDR3 DNA: TGTGCCAGCAGGAACCGAAGCGGGGGGCGAAACTACGAGCAGTACTTC

J gene: TRBJ2-5
D gene: TRBD1
clone size: few
V gene: TRBV7-9
CDR3 protein: CASSPRGQGEETQYF
CDR3 DNA: TGTGCCAGCAGCCCTAGGGGACAGGGGGAAGAGACCCAGTACTTC

J gene: TRBJ1-2
D gene: -
clone size: -
V gene: TRBV5-5
CDR3 protein: CASSLYSANYGYTF
CDR3 DNA: TGTGCCAGCAGCTTGTATAGCGCTAACTATGGCTACACCTTC

J gene: TRBJ2-5
D gene: TRBD1
clone size: many
V gene: TRBV28
CDR3 protein: CASSLGQEQETQYF
CDR3 DNA: TGTGCCAGCAGCCTAGGACAGGAACAAGAGACCCAGTACTTC

J gene: TRBJ1-1
D gene: -
clone size: many
V gene: TRBV7-9
CDR3 protein: CASSSRGRRVRTEAFF
CDR3 DNA: TGTGCCAGCAGCTCAAGGGGACGCCGAGTACGTACTGAAGCTTTCTTT